Following are 9 T cell receptor beta chains from one sample sequenced in a study of siplizumab effects on memory and regulatory T cells. The method was immunoSEQ multiplex PCR; TCRdb's version includes in-frame clones alone and lacks a portion of them. The data hold about 120,000 clones, with roughly 93% observed a single time. Sequencing was done on a sample of non-Treg CD4+ T cells sorted from blood. These receptors came from a human donor in good health.

This chain connects TRBV19 to TRBJ1-2; 8 bases match TRBD1. This CDR3 has 15 amino acids. Germline V gene lookup returns CDR1 LNHDA and CDR2 SQIVND (reference sequence). J gave up 7 bases and V 5 bases, and 12 bases lay outside the gene matches. The CDR3 here is CASSGRDRRAGGYTF. In DNA form, the CDR3 reads TGTGCCAGTAGTGGCCGGGACAGGAGGGCGGGTGGCTACACCTTC.

V gene TRBV7-3 combines with J gene TRBJ2-2; D tentatively fits TRBD1 or TRBD2 (5 bases each). CDR1 and CDR2 from the germline V gene are SGHTA and FQGTGA. Between the trimmed V and J ends, which lost 2 bases and 6 bases, there was a span of 7 bases. This CDR3 has 13 amino acids. The chain's CDR3 is CASSLLGAGELFF. The CDR3 DNA is TGTGCCAGCAGCTTACTGGGGGCCGGGGAGCTGTTTTTT.

This clone was observed a single time. The chain joins TRBV6-1 to TRBJ1-5; no clear D. This CDR3 comprises 13 residues. The germline V gene encodes CDR1 MNHNS and CDR2 SASEGT. Between the trimmed V and J ends, which lost 4 bases and 7 bases, there was a span of 11 bases. As DNA, the CDR3 is TGTGCCAGCAGTGGCCCCGTTGGACAGCCCCAGCATTTT. Translation gives CASSGPVGQPQHF.

The rearrangement links TRBV9 to TRBJ2-3; D may correspond to TRBD1 or TRBD2 (5 bases each). V shed 5 bases and J shed 5 bases, with 18 bases lying between them. Germline CDR1 reads SGDLS; CDR2 reads YYNGEE. The CDR3 is 15 amino acids. The CDR3 region is CASSPGPGSRDTQYF. The CDR3 DNA reads as TGTGCCAGCAGTCCGGGGCCGGGCAGTAGAGATACGCAGTATTTT.

V is TRBV20-1 and J is TRBJ2-3, with D perhaps TRBD2 (6 bases). Germline lookup yields CDR1 DFQATT and CDR2 SNEGSKA (reference sequence). The CDR3 is 11 amino acids. This chain's CDR3 is CTFNAGDTQYF. Here the CDR3 DNA reads TGCACCTTCAACGCGGGGGATACGCAGTATTTT.

CDR3 loop: CASSQDLMNEQFF. Written as DNA, the CDR3 is TGTGCCAGCAGCCAAGATCTCATGAATGAGCAGTTCTTC. The rearrangement uses TRBV14 and TRBJ2-1; D call uncertain. The CDR3 consists of 13 residues. Germline V lookup: CDR1 SGHDN, CDR2 FVKESK. Between the trimmed V and J ends, which lost 0 bases and 7 bases, there was a span of 7 bases.

This rearrangement joins TRBV5-4 to TRBJ1-3, with no clear D. V was clipped by 0 bases and J by 4 bases, with 14 bases between them. Germline CDR1 is SGHNT and CDR2 is YYREEE (reference sequence). The CDR3 has 16 residues. The CDR3 protein is CASSLGPGGQGNTIYF. As DNA, the CDR3 is TGTGCCAGCAGCTTGGGGCCAGGTGGTCAAGGAAACACCATATATTTT.

The J gene is TRBJ1-5, the V gene TRBV7-9; D is ambiguous. The CDR3 runs 14 residues. Trimming shortened V by 4 bases and J by 2 bases, and 9 bases separated the two germline ends. Per the germline V gene, CDR1 is SEHNR and CDR2 is FQNEAQ (reference sequence). CDR3 residues: CASSSNQGNQPQHF. The CDR3 DNA sequence: TGTGCCAGCAGCTCGAACCAAGGCAATCAGCCCCAGCATTTT.

The table lists this clone with a few counts. The chain is built from TRBV7-2 and TRBJ1-2; D is perhaps TRBD1 (5 bases). This CDR3 is built from 14 residues. V was clipped by 1 base and J by 4 bases, with 10 bases between them. Germline V lookup: CDR1 SGHTA, CDR2 FQGNSA. The CDR3 is CASSLVGRVYGYTF. Here the CDR3 DNA reads TGTGCCAGCAGCTTAGTCGGCAGGGTCTATGGCTACACCTTC.